The entry below gives a single T cell receptor (beta chain) sequence along with its context. The sample originates from a study of PD-L1 blockade in urothelial cancer. The data were produced by immunoSEQ multiplex PCR, yet TCRdb's version contains in-frame clones alone and is incomplete. The sample lists under 30,000 clones; 79% were seen once. The time point was: peripheral blood 6 weeks after treatment start. The clonotype comes from an older man with urothelial cancer. The sample was PBMCs, taken around atezolizumab (anti-PD-L1) treatment.

The CDR3 sequence is CASSEVGRNNQPQHF. The CDR3 bases are TGTGCCAGCAGTGAAGTGGGCCGGAACAATCAGCCCCAGCATTTT. The chain carries TRBV6-1 and TRBJ1-5; D not resolved. Trimming took off 1 base at V and 3 bases at J, with 10 bases between the two ends. The CDR3 consists of 15 residues. The germline V gene encodes CDR1 MNHNS and CDR2 SASEGT.